This TCR beta chain is drawn from a study of blood T cell repertoires in COVID-19 (TCRdb year 2020). For the wider study: Samples from collaborators originated in the United States, Italy and Spain and spanned both the acute and convalescent phases of COVID-19. Where HLA class I and class II types were available, the types were taken from metadata supplied by the sample provider, not from assay-based typing. The repertoires were released in a freely available public database meant as a resource for research on the immune response to SARS-CoV-2. The samples were drawn from two sources: the first 160 participants of the ongoing ImmuneRACE study, and fewer than 1,500 subjects contributed by 6 global collaborators. The dataset comprised deeply sampled blood TCRbeta repertoires from subjects exposed to, actively infected with, or recovered from COVID-19. The prospective study material was composed of cDNA or gDNA derived from T cells, B-cell-depleted T cells, or PBMCs. Nearly every sample came with metadata listing a de-identified subject ID, COVID-19 status, age in years and sex.

As encoded in the germline V gene, CDR1 is SGHTA while CDR2 is FQGNSA. Inclusive of the bounding cysteine and phenylalanine, the CDR3 is 15 residues long. This entry keeps only the CDR3 DNA: 45 bases, framed from base 1. The V and J ends are trimmed by 3 bases and 0 bases, leaving 10 bases between them. A second Seattle source provided samples from volunteer blood donors who had recovered from COVID-19. Each collaborating institution followed its own protocols to collect whole blood in K2EDTA tubes. For TCRbeta analysis, collaborator samples were shipped as frozen whole blood, as isolated PBMCs, or as DNA extracted from either sample type. Notes on this clone: No cognate antigen has been identified for it. No base qualities exist here, and no much larger clone lies one base off it.

Broad study findings and their caveats: The amount of clinical and demographic metadata varied by source and participant and was provided uncurated.

TCRbeta CDR3 regions were amplified from genomic DNA by means of the immunoSEQ Assay, a bias-controlled multiplex PCR. The paper's processing steps were these. The number of nucleated cells in each sample was estimated by amplification of reference gene primers within the assay. Sequence reads were collapsed and filtered to measure the absolute abundance of every unique TCRbeta CDR3 rearrangement. For each sample, productive Simpson clonality was calculated as the square root of Simpson's diversity index over productive rearrangements. Held by TCRdb, this immuneACCESS table contains in-frame sequences only and omits some clones. Under half of the omission traces to an unresolved V gene where checked; the cause of the rest is unknown. The V and J calls and clone size come from that table; D and trimming were worked out from the DNA. The sample yields 250,000 to 300,000 clones; over 70% were counted once. The ten top clones hold about 1.6% of the sample.

This TCR was recovered from a woman aged 40 to 55 who had recovered from COVID-19. The sample taken for sequencing was peripheral blood. This receptor chain uses TRBV7-2 and TRBJ2-3, and perhaps TRBD1 as D gene, on 6 matching bases. The sequenced DNA is TGTGCCAGCAGCTTCCGGACAGCTAGCACAGATACGCAGTATTTT. Its translation is CASSFRTASTDTQYF.